The 11 T cell receptor beta chains given below trace back to one sample, sequenced in a study of T cell responses to AZD1222 COVID-19 vaccine. TCRdb's copy holds only in-frame clones and misses some; the assay was immunoSEQ multiplex PCR. The sample lists approximately 150,000 clones, around nine tenths occurring once. Material: peripheral blood, obtained on day 0 of AZD1222 vaccination. These receptors were taken from an adult in good health.

CDR3 coding DNA: TGTGCCAGCAGTTACGGACTAGCGGGTTACGAGCAGTACGTC. Translated: CASSYGLAGYEQYV. The chain uses TRBV6-2 or TRBV6-3 and TRBJ2-7; TRBD2 matches 11 bases. The CDR3 covers 14 residues. The germline V gene encodes CDR1 MNHEY and CDR2 SVGEGT. V lost 2 bases and J lost 4; bases outside the gene matches: 1.

V usage is TRBV7-3 and J usage is TRBJ1-2; 8 positions agree with TRBD1. V was pared by 4 bases and J by 8 bases, with 6 bases of the junction left unmatched. Germline CDR1 is SGHTA and CDR2 is FQGTGA. The CDR3 loop spans 13 amino acids. CDR3 sequence (DNA): TGTGCCAGCAGCTCCCAGGGGGCGCAAGGCTACACCTTC. It specifies CASSSQGAQGYTF. Variable domain in full (rest from reference TRBV7-3 and TRBJ1-2): GAGVSQTPSNKVTEKGKYVELRCDPISGHTALYWYRQSLGQGPEFLIYFQGTGAADDSGLPNDRFFAVRPEGSVSTLKIQRTERGDSAVYLCASSSQGAQGYTFGSGTRLTVV.

The chain has TRBV9 and TRBJ2-7, with D possibly matching TRBD1 (5 bases). V was trimmed by 4 bases and J by 0 bases, leaving 14 bases between them. Germline assignment: CDR1 SGDLS and CDR2 YYNGEE. The CDR3 is 15 residues long. This CDR3 is CASSPGHQSSYEQYF. Written as DNA, the CDR3 is TGTGCCAGCAGCCCTGGACATCAGAGCTCCTACGAGCAGTACTTC.

This chain links TRBV7-3 with TRBJ2-2; D ambiguous. Trimming cost V 5 bases and J 0 bases, with 7 bases left between them. The length of the CDR3 is 14 residues. Germline CDR1 and CDR2: SGHTA and FQGTGA. The DNA of the CDR3 is TGTGCCAGCAGCCCCGGTCCGAACACCGGGGAGCTGTTTTTT. Translated: CASSPGPNTGELFF.

This clone has just one count. The V gene is TRBV11-2, the J gene TRBJ2-5, with D tentatively TRBD2 (6 bases). CDR1 and CDR2 from the germline V gene are SGHAT and FQNNGV. This CDR3 is 15 amino acids long. V was cut by 2 bases and J by 1 base, with 11 bases left in between. CDR3 protein: CASSLWGDFQETQYF. In DNA form, the CDR3 reads TGTGCCAGCAGCTTATGGGGGGACTTCCAAGAGACCCAGTACTTC.

The CDR3 loop is CASSSHGYTF. The CDR3 DNA reads TGTGCCAGCAGTTCCCATGGCTACACCTTC. The V call is TRBV28, the J call TRBJ1-2; D is uncertain. CDR1 is MDHEN, CDR2 SYDVKM, per germline. The CDR3 is 10 residues long. Trimming left V 4 bases short and J 6 bases short, with 3 bases between.

The chain has TRBV12-5 and TRBJ2-1; 13 nucleotides match TRBD2. The CDR3 covers 16 residues. From germline, CDR1 is LGHNT and CDR2 FRNRAP. Trimming at V came to 5 bases and at J to 8 bases, leaving 9 bases not matched to a gene. CDR3 protein: CASGLGLAGRGDEQFF. The CDR3 DNA reads as TGTGCTAGTGGTCTGGGACTAGCGGGGAGGGGGGATGAGCAGTTCTTC. Combining the CDR3 with reference TRBV12-5 and TRBJ2-1 gives the whole variable domain DARVTQTPRHKVTEMGQEVTMRCQPILGHNTVFWYRQTMMQGLELLAYFRNRAPLDDSGMPKDRFSAEMPDATLATLKIQPSEPRDSAVYFCASGLGLAGRGDEQFFGPGTRLTVL.

The chain carries TRBV5-1 and TRBJ2-3; 13 nucleotides line up with TRBD2. Unmatched junction bases numbered 10, after V lost 2 bases and J lost 10 bases. CDR1 is SGHRS, CDR2 YFSETQ, per germline. The CDR3 runs to 16 residues. The CDR3 region has the DNA TGCGCCAGCAGCTTAGTGACTAGCGGGGGGCCAAATGCGCAGTATTTT. This gives the protein CASSLVTSGGPNAQYF.

CDR3: CASWRGYNEQFF. In DNA form, the CDR3 reads TGTGCCAGTTGGAGGGGCTACAATGAGCAGTTCTTC. The rearrangement joins TRBV6-5 to TRBJ2-1; weak D call: TRBD2 (6 bases). Germline values: CDR1 MNHEY, CDR2 SVGAGI. There are 12 residues in the CDR3. V was pared by 9 bases and J by 3 bases, with 9 bases between.

V gene TRBV5-6 combines with J gene TRBJ1-1, with TRBD1 as a possible D gene (6 bases). CDR3 length: 15 residues. The ends were cut back, 3 bases at V and 6 bases at J, with 18 bases in the middle. Per germline, CDR1 SGHDT and CDR2 YYEEEE. CDR3 amino acids: CASSWLTRDTPEAFF. The CDR3, as DNA: TGTGCCAGCAGCTGGTTAACCCGGGACACCCCTGAAGCTTTCTTT.

The chain links TRBV9 to TRBJ2-3; 12 positions agree with TRBD2. Germline CDR1 and CDR2: SGDLS and YYNGEE. The CDR3 totals 17 residues. Trimming took 0 bases from V and 4 from J; bases not matched to a gene: 6. The CDR3 DNA reads as TGTGCCAGCAGCGTAGGGGCTAGCGGGGGGGCGTCAGATACGCAGTATTTT. It translates to CASSVGASGGASDTQYF.